The 2 T cell receptor beta chains below were found in one sample sequenced in a study of cytomegalovirus exposure and HLA in healthy donors. The PCR made use of 60 Vbeta and 13 Jbeta primers. TCRdb's table, derived via immunoSEQ multiplex PCR, lists solely in-frame clones and lacks some. The table lists under 200,000 clones, roughly 80% of them singletons. Sequenced sample: PBMCs. The receptors were sampled from a human donor in good health.

This chain joins TRBV6-6 and TRBJ1-5, with 7 bases identical to TRBD1. V lost 6 bases and J lost 7; bases outside the gene matches: 9. CDR1 is MNHNY, CDR2 SVGAGI, per germline (reference sequence). CDR3 length equals 14 residues. As DNA, the CDR3 is TGTGCCAGCAGATCTCAGGGGGGCAGGCAGCCCCAGCATTTT. Translated, it gives CASRSQGGRQPQHF.

The chain has TRBV6-1 and TRBJ1-2; possibly TRBD1 for D (5 bases). The CDR3 contains 15 residues. Per the germline V gene, CDR1 is MNHNS and CDR2 is SASEGT. Trimming shortened V by 2 bases and J by 1 base, and 11 bases separated the two germline ends. The CDR3 DNA sequence: TGTGCCAGCAGTGAATCGGTCGGGGGTAACTATGGCTACACCTTC. Translating gives CASSESVGGNYGYTF.